This T cell receptor (beta chain) was identified in a study of cytomegalovirus exposure and HLA in healthy donors. Notes on the study in general: In a later analysis, specific HLA alleles were associated with 15,000 to 20,000 TCR beta sequences at a 0.05 false discovery rate.

This CDR3 has 13 residues. Germline V gene sequence: CDR1 WSHSY, CDR2 SAAADI. J gave up 2 bases and V 10 bases, and 7 bases lay outside the gene matches. This clone appeared a few times. The antigen is not known. It was with 60 Vbeta and 13 Jbeta primers that the PCR ran. Clones were read by immunoSEQ multiplex PCR, and TCRdb kept only the in-frame ones, dropping some. The sample yields around 72,000 clones, 60% to 75% seen once. The origin of this receptor is a man between 40 and 49 years old in good health and CMV-seropositive. The source material was PBMCs. The chain recombines TRBV10-2 with TRBJ2-5, with 7 bases aligning to TRBD1. This CDR3 is CATTTGSQETQYF. The CDR3 nucleotides are TGCGCCACCACGACAGGGTCGCAAGAGACCCAGTACTTC.